The 16 T cell receptor beta chains listed next were all sequenced from one sample in a study of blood T cells in healthy people across ages. The authors ran a second PCR of roughly 7 to 11 cycles using a sample-barcoded 5' primer and a J-beta primer mix. TCRdb itself ran the 5' RACE reads through MiXCR, one entry per CDR3 protein. The sample shows about 650,000 distinct CDR3 sequences, 40% to 65% of them seen only once. The specimen sequenced was blood. All receptors derive from a woman of 80 years or more in good health.

The chain has TRBV5-1 and TRBJ1-4, with a tentative D call TRBD1 (6 bases). CDR1 and CDR2 (germline): SGHRS, YFSETQ. The CDR3 sequence is 14 residues long. Trimming removed 4 bases from V and 8 bases from J, with 15 bases in between. CDR3 sequence reads: CASSDRGQGEKLFF. CDR3 bases: TGCGCCAGCAGCGACCGGGGGCAGGGAGAAAAACTGTTTTTT.

The chain links TRBV5-1 to TRBJ2-1, with TRBD2 as a possible D gene (5 bases). Germline lookup yields CDR1 SGHRS and CDR2 YFSETQ. Trimming removed 4 bases from V and 0 bases from J, with 14 bases in between. The CDR3 runs 16 residues. The CDR3: CASSRDGGSSYNEQFF. The CDR3 DNA reads as TGCGCCAGCAGCAGAGATGGTGGGAGCTCCTACAATGAGCAGTTCTTC.

This clonotype was seen many times. The rearrangement links TRBV20-1 to TRBJ2-7; the match to TRBD2 covers 7 bases. Looked up from germline, CDR1 is DFQATT and CDR2 is SNEGSKA (reference sequence). The CDR3 contains 14 residues. Germline trimming cut 4 bases from V and 2 bases from J; bases unmatched to any gene: 8. The DNA for the CDR3 is TGCAGTGCTATGGCGGGAGTTGCCCCCTACGAGCAGTACTTC. It is translated as CSAMAGVAPYEQYF.

This chain connects TRBV4-1 to TRBJ1-5; no definite D call. V was trimmed by 3 bases and J by 4 bases, leaving 4 bases between them. The CDR3 is made up of 12 amino acids. Germline CDR1 reads MGHRA; CDR2 reads YSYEKL. In nucleotides, the CDR3 is TGCGCCAGCAGCCATTTTAATCAGCCCCAGCATTTT. It codes for CASSHFNQPQHF.

This clonotype has only one observation. This rearrangement joins TRBV4-1 to TRBJ2-7; D unresolved. Germline V gene lookup returns CDR1 MGHRA and CDR2 YSYEKL. V lost 0 bases and J lost 2, with 8 bases in between. The CDR3 sequence is 14 residues long. Written as DNA, the CDR3 is TGCGCCAGCAGCCAAGAACACAGCACCTACGAGCAGTACTTC. As protein: CASSQEHSTYEQYF.

This clonotype was counted ten times or more. The chain joins TRBV7-9 to TRBJ1-4, with unresolved D. CDR1 and CDR2 (germline): SEHNR, FQNEAQ (reference sequence). This CDR3 has 15 residues. With 6 bases removed from V and 3 bases from J, the gap between germline ends came to 14 bases. CDR3 in amino acids: CASRQSDPPNEKLFF. DNA of the CDR3: TGTGCCAGCAGACAATCGGACCCCCCTAATGAAAAACTGTTTTTT. Full variable domain (rest looked up from reference TRBV7-9 and TRBJ1-4): DTGVSQNPRHKITKRGQNVTFRCDPISEHNRLYWYRQTLGQGPEFLTYFQNEAQLEKSRLLSDRFSAERPKGSFSTLEIQRTEQGDSAMYLCASRQSDPPNEKLFFGSGTQLSVL.

This clonotype was seen repeatedly, ten times or more. The chain uses TRBV10-2 and TRBJ2-5; TRBD2 matches at 10 bases. Unmatched junction bases numbered 6, after V lost 9 bases and J lost 2 bases. Germline loops: CDR1 WSHSY, CDR2 SAAADI. The CDR3 runs 14 residues. CDR3 amino acids: CASHSGRLQETQYF. Written as DNA, the CDR3 is TGCGCCAGTCATAGCGGGAGGTTGCAAGAGACCCAGTACTTC.

The chain employs TRBV30 and TRBJ1-4; 7 positions agree with TRBD1. The CDR3 has 13 amino acids. J was trimmed by 7 bases and V by 5 bases; bases with no gene match: 7. Per the germline V gene, CDR1 is GTSNPN and CDR2 is SVGIG (reference sequence). In nucleotides, the CDR3 is TGTGCCTGGTCGACAGGGCGGTCTGAAAAACTGTTTTTT. Its translation is CAWSTGRSEKLFF.

This clonotype was found once. The germline gene is not matched at one end of the junction; a read error may be the cause. The DNA of the CDR3 is TGTGTCAGCAGTTCTGGGACAGGCTCCTACAATGAGCAGTACTTC. Translating it yields CVSSSGTGSYNEQYF. V is TRBV11-2 and J is TRBJ2-7; 8 positions agree with TRBD1. This CDR3 has 15 amino acids. The V gene's germline CDR1 is SGHAT and CDR2 FQNNGV.

In its sample, this clonotype was seen once. This may be a read error, as it is one base from a much larger clone. The V call is TRBV12-3 or TRBV12-4, the J call TRBJ1-6; 7 nucleotides align to TRBD1. After removal of 4 bases from V and 10 bases from J, the junction contained 4 bases not matched to a gene. The CDR3 contains 13 residues. CDR3 sequence reads: CASSYRGKSPLHF. CDR3 nucleotides: TGTGCCAGCAGTTACAGGGGTAAGTCACCCCTCCACTTT.

This clonotype was recorded many times. The chain carries TRBV20-1 and TRBJ2-4; perhaps TRBD1 as D (6 bases). This CDR3 has 13 amino acids. Germline CDR1 reads DFQATT; CDR2 reads SNEGSKA (reference sequence). The V and J ends lost 3 bases and 2 bases respectively, with 8 bases between them. CDR3 bases: TGCAGTGCTAGGAGGGACACCAAAAACATTCAGTACTTC. It yields the protein CSARRDTKNIQYF.

V usage is TRBV7-2 and J usage is TRBJ2-3; 8 nucleotides align to TRBD2. There are 16 residues in the CDR3. Unmatched junction bases numbered 11, after V lost 5 bases and J lost 4 bases. Germline CDR1 reads SGHTA; CDR2 reads FQGNSA. DNA of the CDR3: TGTGCCAGCAGCAAGCTAGCGGGTACCAGTCCAGATACGCAGTATTTT. Its protein is CASSKLAGTSPDTQYF.

This chain connects TRBV7-3 to TRBJ2-3; D unclear. Germline CDR1 is SGHTA and CDR2 is FQGTGA. This CDR3 has 13 residues. V was clipped by 3 bases and J by 6 bases, with 10 bases between them. The CDR3 region is CASSFRPRDTQYF. For the CDR3, the DNA is TGTGCCAGCAGCTTTCGACCGCGCGATACGCAGTATTTT.

This chain connects TRBV27 to TRBJ2-5, with a possible D match to TRBD1 (5 bases). This CDR3 contains 14 residues. The germline V and J ends were trimmed by 6 bases and 2 bases, with 13 bases remaining between them. Germline V gives CDR1 MNHEY, CDR2 SMNVEV (reference sequence). The CDR3, as DNA: TGTGCCAGCAGCCCTTATCGACAGCAAGAGACCCAGTACTTC. Encoded protein: CASSPYRQQETQYF.

The V call is TRBV3-1, the J call TRBJ1-1, with D unclear. Germline V gene data show CDR1 as LGHDT and CDR2 as YNNKEL (reference sequence). This CDR3 contains 12 residues. V lost 4 bases to trimming and J lost 6 bases, with 9 bases between them. This CDR3 is CASSRERAEAFF. For the CDR3, the DNA is TGTGCCAGCAGCCGAGAAAGGGCTGAAGCTTTCTTT.

The rearrangement joins TRBV29-1 to TRBJ1-4; D uncertain. This CDR3 has 13 residues. Trimming shortened V by 6 bases and J by 6 bases, and 14 bases separated the two germline ends. Germline V CDR1 and CDR2: SQVTM, ANQGSEA. CDR3 in amino acids: CSVRNSPYEKLFF. CDR3 DNA: TGCAGCGTCAGGAACAGCCCTTATGAAAAACTGTTTTTT.